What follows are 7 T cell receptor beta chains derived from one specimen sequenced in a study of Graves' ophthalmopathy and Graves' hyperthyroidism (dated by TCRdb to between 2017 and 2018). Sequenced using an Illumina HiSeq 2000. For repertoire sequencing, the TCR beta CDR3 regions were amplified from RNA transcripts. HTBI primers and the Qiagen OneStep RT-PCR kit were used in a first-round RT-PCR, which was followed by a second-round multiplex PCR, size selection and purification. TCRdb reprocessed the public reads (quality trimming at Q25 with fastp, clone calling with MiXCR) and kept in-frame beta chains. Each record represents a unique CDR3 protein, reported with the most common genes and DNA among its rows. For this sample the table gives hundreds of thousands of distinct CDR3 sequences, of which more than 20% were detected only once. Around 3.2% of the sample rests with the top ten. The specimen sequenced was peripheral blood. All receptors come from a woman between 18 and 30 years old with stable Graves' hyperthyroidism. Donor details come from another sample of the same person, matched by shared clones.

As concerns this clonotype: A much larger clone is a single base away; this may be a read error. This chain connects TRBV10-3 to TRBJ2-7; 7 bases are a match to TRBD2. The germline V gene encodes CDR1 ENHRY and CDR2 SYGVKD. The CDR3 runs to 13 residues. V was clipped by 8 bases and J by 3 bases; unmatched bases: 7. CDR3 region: CAIRTWGGYEQYF. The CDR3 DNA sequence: TGTGCCATCCGGACATGGGGGGGCTACGAGCAGTACTTC.

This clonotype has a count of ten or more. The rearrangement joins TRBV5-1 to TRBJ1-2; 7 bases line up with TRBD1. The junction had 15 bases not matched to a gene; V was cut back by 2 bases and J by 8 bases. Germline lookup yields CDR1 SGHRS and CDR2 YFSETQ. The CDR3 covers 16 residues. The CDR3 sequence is CASSFPETGTEEGYTF. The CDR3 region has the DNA TGCGCCAGCAGCTTCCCTGAAACCGGGACAGAGGAAGGCTACACCTTC.

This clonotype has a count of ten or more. CDR3 amino acids: CSARHGGRGDQPQHF. The CDR3 coding sequence is TGCAGTGCTCGACATGGGGGGCGAGGAGATCAGCCCCAGCATTTT. The chain has TRBV20-1 and TRBJ1-5; possibly TRBD1 for D (6 bases). V was pared by 5 bases and J by 5 bases, with 19 bases between. The CDR3 runs 15 residues. CDR1 is DFQATT, CDR2 SNEGSKA, per germline (reference sequence).

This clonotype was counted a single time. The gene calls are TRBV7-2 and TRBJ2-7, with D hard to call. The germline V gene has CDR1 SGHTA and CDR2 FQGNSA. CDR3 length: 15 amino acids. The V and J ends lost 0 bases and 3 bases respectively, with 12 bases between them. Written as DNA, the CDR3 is TGTGCCAGCAGCTTAGCTGCGTGGGCTTACTACGAGCAGTACTTC. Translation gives CASSLAAWAYYEQYF.

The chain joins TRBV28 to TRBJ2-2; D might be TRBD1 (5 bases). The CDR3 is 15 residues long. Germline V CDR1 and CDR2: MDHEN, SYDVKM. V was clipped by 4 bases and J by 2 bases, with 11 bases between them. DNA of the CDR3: TGTGCCAGCAGTTACTGGGGCACAAACACCGGGGAGCTGTTTTTT. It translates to CASSYWGTNTGELFF.

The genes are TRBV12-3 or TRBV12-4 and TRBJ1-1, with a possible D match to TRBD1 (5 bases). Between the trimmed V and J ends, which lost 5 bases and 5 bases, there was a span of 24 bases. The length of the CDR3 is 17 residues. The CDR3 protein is CASSPSRLGFRETEAFF. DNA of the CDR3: TGTGCCAGCAGTCCGAGCCGTTTAGGGTTCAGGGAAACTGAAGCTTTCTTT.

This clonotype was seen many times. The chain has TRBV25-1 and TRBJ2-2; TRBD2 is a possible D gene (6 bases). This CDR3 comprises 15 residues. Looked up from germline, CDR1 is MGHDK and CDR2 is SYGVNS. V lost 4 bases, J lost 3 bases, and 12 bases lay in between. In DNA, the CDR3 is TGTGCCAGCAGTGGGGAGGTTCGCGACACCGGGGAGCTGTTTTTT. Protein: CASSGEVRDTGELFF. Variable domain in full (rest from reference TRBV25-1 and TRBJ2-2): EADIYQTPRYLVIGTGKKITLECSQTMGHDKMYWYQQDPGMELHLIHYSYGVNSTEKGDLSSESTVSRIRTEHFPLTLESARPSHTSQYLCASSGEVRDTGELFFGEGSRLTVL.